The 17 T cell receptor beta chains below come from one sample, sequenced in a study of blood T cell repertoires in COVID-19. Method: immunoSEQ multiplex PCR; TCRdb's copy keeps in-frame clones and lacks some. Of some 170,000 clones in the sample, about 80% were seen once. Input material: peripheral blood. These receptors all stem from a man aged 60 to 69 with acute or convalescent COVID-19.

The V gene is TRBV7-2, the J gene TRBJ1-5; D may be TRBD1 (5 bases). The CDR3 consists of 16 residues. Germline CDR1 SGHTA, CDR2 FQGNSA. V dropped 1 base and J dropped 3 bases, with 13 bases sitting between them. The CDR3 sequence: CASSLVSAGHNQPQHF. The CDR3 DNA reads as TGTGCCAGCAGCTTAGTTTCCGCAGGACACAATCAGCCCCAGCATTTT.

The chain links TRBV10-3 to TRBJ1-1; D uncertain. This CDR3 is 11 amino acids long. Germline lookup yields CDR1 ENHRY and CDR2 SYGVKD. Trimming took 10 bases from V and 1 from J, leaving 7 bases between them. CDR3 residues: CASTENTEAFF. In DNA form, the CDR3 reads TGTGCCAGCACAGAGAACACTGAAGCTTTCTTT.

This clone was picked up one time. The rearrangement joins TRBV4-2 to TRBJ2-7, with a tentative D call TRBD2 (7 bases). This CDR3 is 15 amino acids long. V was clipped by 6 bases and J by 4 bases, with 19 bases between them. Germline V gene data show CDR1 as LGHNA and CDR2 as YNFKEQ. CDR3 in DNA: TGTGCCAGCAGGCCCCTCGCCGGGGGGCAATACGAGCAGTACTTC. Translation gives CASRPLAGGQYEQYF.

The CDR3 sequence is CASSSGQGKDGYTF. The CDR3 coding sequence is TGCGCCAGCAGTTCGGGACAGGGAAAGGATGGCTACACCTTC. The chain joins TRBV5-1 to TRBJ1-2, with 9 bases matching TRBD1. The CDR3 contains 14 residues. The V gene end was trimmed by 5 bases and the J gene end by 6 bases; junction bases not matched to a gene: 8. Germline CDR1 is SGHRS and CDR2 is YFSETQ.

The rearrangement links TRBV29-1 to TRBJ1-2; TRBD1 matches 8 bases. The junction had 6 bases not matched to a gene; V was cut back by 2 bases and J by 7 bases. Germline CDR1 is SQVTM and CDR2 is ANQGSEA. The CDR3 contains 13 residues. The CDR3 nucleotides are TGCAGCGTTGAAATTCGGACAGGGATTGGCTACACCTTC. Translation gives CSVEIRTGIGYTF.

The chain links TRBV7-2 to TRBJ2-7; D call uncertain. Germline CDR1 and CDR2: SGHTA and FQGNSA. The CDR3 covers 11 residues. V was shortened by 2 bases and J by 3 bases, with 2 bases between the two germline ends. CDR3 coding DNA: TGTGCCAGCAGCTTATACTACGAGCAGTACTTC. It codes for CASSLYYEQYF. Together with reference TRBV7-2 and TRBJ2-7, the CDR3 gives the full variable domain: GAGVSQSPSNKVTEKGKDVELRCDPISGHTALYWYRQSLGQGLEFLIYFQGNSAPDKSGLPSDRFSAERTGGSVSTLTIQRTQQEDSAVYLCASSLYYEQYFGPGTRLTVT.

This chain uses TRBV7-8 with TRBJ2-7; D possibly corresponds to TRBD1 (6 bases). Between the trimmed V and J ends, which lost 5 bases and 5 bases, there was a span of 13 bases. Per the germline V gene, CDR1 is SGHVS and CDR2 is FQNEAQ. The CDR3 runs to 13 residues. The CDR3 spells CASSPRDMNEQYF. The CDR3 DNA follows: TGTGCCAGCAGCCCCCGGGACATGAACGAGCAGTACTTC.

This rearrangement joins TRBV5-5 to TRBJ2-7; TRBD1 is a possible D gene (6 bases). Germline-derived CDR1 and CDR2 are SGHKS and YYEKEE (reference sequence). The CDR3 covers 14 residues. V lost 1 base to trimming and J lost 3 bases, with 11 bases between them. The CDR3 region is CASSLMTGYYEQYF. In DNA form, the CDR3 reads TGTGCCAGCAGCTTGATGACAGGATACTACGAGCAGTACTTC.

This chain connects TRBV10-2 to TRBJ1-2; 9 nucleotides match TRBD1. V was pared by 3 bases and J by 6 bases, with 5 bases of the junction left unmatched. The germline CDR1 and CDR2 sequences are WSHSY and SAAADI. The CDR3 extends over 14 amino acids. CDR3 nucleotides: TGCGCCAGCAGTGAAACAGGGGGCAGGGATGGCTACACCTTC. Translating gives CASSETGGRDGYTF.

The sample holds a few counts of this clone. The chain employs TRBV6-5 and TRBJ1-1; TRBD1 matches at 7 bases. After removal of 6 bases from V and 0 bases from J, the junction contained 1 base not matched to a gene. The CDR3 loop spans 13 amino acids. The germline V gene has CDR1 MNHEY and CDR2 SVGAGI. In nucleotides, the CDR3 is TGTGCCAGCAGAACAGGGGTGAACACTGAAGCTTTCTTT. The encoded protein is CASRTGVNTEAFF.

V gene TRBV12-3 or TRBV12-4 combines with J gene TRBJ1-2, with a weak D call TRBD1 (5 bases). This CDR3 contains 12 residues. V was cut by 11 bases and J by 3 bases, with 13 bases left in between. CDR3 in amino acids: CAVSQGYYGYTF. The CDR3 coding sequence is TGTGCCGTATCGCAGGGTTACTATGGCTACACCTTC.

The V and J genes are TRBV7-3 and TRBJ1-1, with D possibly matching TRBD1 (5 bases). The V gene's germline CDR1 is SGHTA and CDR2 FQGTGA. V dropped 2 bases and J dropped 10 bases, with 20 bases sitting between them. The CDR3 runs 15 residues. The CDR3: CASSLEGRLGEVAFF. The DNA for the CDR3 is TGTGCCAGCAGCTTAGAGGGCCGCCTGGGGGAGGTAGCTTTCTTT.

The gene calls are TRBV30 and TRBJ1-5; 7 positions match TRBD1. With 3 bases clipped from V and 4 bases from J, the junction kept 3 bases outside the gene matches. Germline V CDR1 and CDR2: GTSNPN, SVGIG (reference sequence). The CDR3 sequence is 13 residues long. The CDR3 DNA is TGTGCCTGGAGCCGGGACAGAAATCAGCCCCAGCATTTT. Protein: CAWSRDRNQPQHF. Together with reference TRBV30 and TRBJ1-5, the CDR3 gives the full variable domain: SQTIHQWPATLVQPVGSPLSLECTVEGTSNPNLYWYRQAAGRGLQLLFYSVGIGQISSEVPQNLSASRPQDRQFILSSKKLLLSDSGFYLCAWSRDRNQPQHFGDGTRLSIL.

This chain connects TRBV9 to TRBJ1-3, with D possibly being TRBD1 (6 bases). CDR3 size: 15 residues. V lost 4 bases, J lost 6 bases, and 17 bases lay in between. CDR1 SGDLS and CDR2 YYNGEE come from the germline V gene. The CDR3 sequence: CASSPRTVSENTIYF. The CDR3 region has the DNA TGTGCCAGCAGCCCCCGGACAGTTTCGGAAAACACCATATATTTT.

The chain uses TRBV19 and TRBJ2-7; 9 bases align to TRBD1. CDR3 length: 14 residues. J lost 9 bases, V lost 6 bases, and 12 bases had no gene match. Germline loops: CDR1 LNHDA, CDR2 SQIVND (reference sequence). CDR3 sequence (DNA): TGTGCCAGTAGCGCACCGGACAGGGGAACGGGGCAGTACTTC. It codes for CASSAPDRGTGQYF.

The rearrangement joins TRBV27 to TRBJ2-7; D is possibly TRBD1 (6 bases). The CDR3 is 13 residues long. Germline V gene sequence: CDR1 MNHEY, CDR2 SMNVEV (reference sequence). Trimming took off 2 bases at V and 6 bases at J, with 11 bases between the two ends. The CDR3 sequence: CASSLGAGVEQYF. DNA for the CDR3: TGTGCCAGCAGTTTAGGGGCAGGGGTCGAGCAGTACTTC.

The rearrangement links TRBV5-6 to TRBJ2-7, with a tentative D call TRBD1 (7 bases). The CDR3 is made up of 12 amino acids. CDR1 is SGHDT and CDR2 is YYEEEE in the germline V gene. Trimming took off 4 bases at V and 7 bases at J, with 12 bases between the two ends. The CDR3 sequence: CASSRDSGEQYF. The DNA for the CDR3 is TGTGCCAGCAGCCGGGACAGCGGGGAGCAGTACTTC.